The clone carrying this TCR beta chain is deemed medium-sized. CDR1 MNHEY and CDR2 SMNVEV come from the germline V gene (reference sequence). V was pared by 5 bases and J by 6 bases, with 16 bases between. This CDR3 is 14 amino acids long. This entry belongs to a study of blood T cell repertoires in COVID-19. Study background: COVID-19 samples, acute and convalescent, were from the United States, Italy and Spain. PBMCs, B-cell-depleted T cells, or T cells were the source of the cDNA or gDNA that made up the material.

Here immunoSEQ multiplex PCR was the method, and the copy in TCRdb shows in-frame clones only, minus some. The sample lists approximately 54,000 clones, more than 80% occurring once. The chain uses TRBV27 and TRBJ2-5, with D perhaps TRBD1 (5 bases). Specimen: peripheral blood. This receptor was obtained from a woman aged 55-70 years with acute or convalescent COVID-19. The DNA of the CDR3 is TGTGCCAGCAGTAGCAGCGTAGGGGCGAAGACCCAGTACTTC. This codes for CASSSSVGAKTQYF.